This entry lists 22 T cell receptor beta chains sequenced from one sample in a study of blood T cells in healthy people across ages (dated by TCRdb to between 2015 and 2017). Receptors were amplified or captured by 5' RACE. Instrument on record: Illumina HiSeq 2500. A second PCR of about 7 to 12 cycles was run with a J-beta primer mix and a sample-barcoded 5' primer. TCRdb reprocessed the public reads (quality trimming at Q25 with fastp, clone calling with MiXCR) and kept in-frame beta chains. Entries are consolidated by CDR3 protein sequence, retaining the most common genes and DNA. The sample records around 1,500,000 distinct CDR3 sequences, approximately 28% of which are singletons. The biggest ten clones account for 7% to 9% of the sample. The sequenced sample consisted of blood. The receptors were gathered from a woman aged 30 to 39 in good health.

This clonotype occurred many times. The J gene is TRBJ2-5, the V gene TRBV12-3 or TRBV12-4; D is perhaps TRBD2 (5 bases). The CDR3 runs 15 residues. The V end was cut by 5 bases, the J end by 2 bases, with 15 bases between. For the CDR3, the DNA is TGTGCCAGCAGTCGAGTTGGGAGTCAGCAAGAGACCCAGTACTTC. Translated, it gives CASSRVGSQQETQYF.

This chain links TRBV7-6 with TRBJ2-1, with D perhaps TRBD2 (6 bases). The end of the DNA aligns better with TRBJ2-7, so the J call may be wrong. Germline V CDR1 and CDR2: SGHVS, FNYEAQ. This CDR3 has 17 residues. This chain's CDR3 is CASSLSLTEGLTKQQYF. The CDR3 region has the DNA TGTGCCAGCAGCCTCTCTCTTACGGAGGGACTCACCAAGCAGCAGTACTTC.

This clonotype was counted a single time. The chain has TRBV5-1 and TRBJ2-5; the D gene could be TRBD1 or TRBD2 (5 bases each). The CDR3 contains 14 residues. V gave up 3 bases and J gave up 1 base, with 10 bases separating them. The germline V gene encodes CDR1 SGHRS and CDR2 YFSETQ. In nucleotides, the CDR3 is TGCGCCAGCAGCTCGTGGGACCTCCAAGAGACCCAGTACTTC. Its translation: CASSSWDLQETQYF.

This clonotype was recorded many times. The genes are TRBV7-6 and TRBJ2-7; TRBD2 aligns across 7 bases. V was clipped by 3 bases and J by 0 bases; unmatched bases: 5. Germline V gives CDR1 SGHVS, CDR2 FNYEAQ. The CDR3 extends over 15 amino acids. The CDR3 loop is CASSFTRGDSYEQYF. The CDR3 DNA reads TGTGCCAGCAGCTTTACTCGGGGGGACTCCTACGAGCAGTACTTC.

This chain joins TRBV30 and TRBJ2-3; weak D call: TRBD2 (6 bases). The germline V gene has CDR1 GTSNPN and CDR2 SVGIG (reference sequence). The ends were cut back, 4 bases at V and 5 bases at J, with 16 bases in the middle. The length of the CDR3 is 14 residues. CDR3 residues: CAWKMPGEVDTQYF. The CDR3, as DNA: TGTGCCTGGAAGATGCCGGGAGAAGTAGATACGCAGTATTTT.

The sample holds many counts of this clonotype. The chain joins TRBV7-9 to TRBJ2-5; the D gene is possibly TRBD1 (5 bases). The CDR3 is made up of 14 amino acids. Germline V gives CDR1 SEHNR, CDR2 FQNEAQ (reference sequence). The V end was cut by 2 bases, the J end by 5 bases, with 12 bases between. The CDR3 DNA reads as TGTGCCAGCAGCTTAATCCAGGGCTTGGAGACCCAGTACTTC. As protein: CASSLIQGLETQYF.

The DNA for the CDR3 is TGTGCTAGTGGTTGGAGGGCGGACAGGGGGGTACTAGCGGGAAGGTTCAATGAGCAGTTCTTC. Protein product: CASGWRADRGVLAGRFNEQFF. The rearrangement joins TRBV12-5 to TRBJ2-1; possibly TRBD1 or TRBD2 for D (10 bases each). The CDR3 covers 21 residues. Trimming took 4 bases from V and 6 from J, leaving 34 bases between them. Per the germline V gene, CDR1 is LGHNT and CDR2 is FRNRAP.

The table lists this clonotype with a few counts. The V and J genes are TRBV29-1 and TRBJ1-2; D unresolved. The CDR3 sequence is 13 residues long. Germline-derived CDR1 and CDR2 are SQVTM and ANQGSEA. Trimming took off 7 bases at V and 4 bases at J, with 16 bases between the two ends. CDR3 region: CSADVRAGYGYTF. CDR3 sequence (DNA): TGCAGCGCCGATGTGAGGGCAGGCTATGGCTACACCTTC. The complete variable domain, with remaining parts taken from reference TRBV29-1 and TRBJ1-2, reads SAVISQKPSRDICQRGTSLTIQCQVDSQVTMMFWYRQQPGQSLTLIATANQGSEATYESGFVIDKFPISRPNLTFSTLTVSNMSPEDSSIYLCSADVRAGYGYTFGSGTRLTVV.

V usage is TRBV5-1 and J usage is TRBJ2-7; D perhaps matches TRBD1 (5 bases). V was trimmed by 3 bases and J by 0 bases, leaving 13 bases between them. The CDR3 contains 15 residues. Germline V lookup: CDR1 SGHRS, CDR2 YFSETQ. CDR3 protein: CASSSAQGRSYEQYF. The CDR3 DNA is TGCGCCAGCAGCTCCGCCCAGGGCCGCTCCTACGAGCAGTACTTC. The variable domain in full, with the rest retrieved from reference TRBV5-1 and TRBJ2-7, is KAGVTQTPRYLIKTRGQQVTLSCSPISGHRSVSWYQQTPGQGLQFLFEYFSETQRNKGNFPGRFSGRQFSNSRSEMNVSTLELGDSALYLCASSSAQGRSYEQYFGPGTRLTVT.

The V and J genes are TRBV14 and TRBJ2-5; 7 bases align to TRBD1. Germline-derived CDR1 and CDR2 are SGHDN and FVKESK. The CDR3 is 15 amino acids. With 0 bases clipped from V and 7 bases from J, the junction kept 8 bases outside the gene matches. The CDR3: CASSQDGGTAATQYF. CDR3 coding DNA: TGTGCCAGCAGCCAAGATGGTGGGACAGCTGCGACCCAGTACTTC.

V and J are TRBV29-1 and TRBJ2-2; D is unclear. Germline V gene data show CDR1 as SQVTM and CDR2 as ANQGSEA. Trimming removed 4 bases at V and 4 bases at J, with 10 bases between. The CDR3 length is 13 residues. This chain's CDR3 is CSVVFGSTGELFF. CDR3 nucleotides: TGCAGCGTTGTGTTTGGAAGCACCGGGGAGCTGTTTTTT.

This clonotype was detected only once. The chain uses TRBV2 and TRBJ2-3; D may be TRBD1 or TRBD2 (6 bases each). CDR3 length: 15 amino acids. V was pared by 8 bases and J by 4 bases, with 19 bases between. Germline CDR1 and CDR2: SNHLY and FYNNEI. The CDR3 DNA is TGTGCCAGCTCCCCGGACGGGGGCCGTGCAGATACGCAGTATTTT. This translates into CASSPDGGRADTQYF.

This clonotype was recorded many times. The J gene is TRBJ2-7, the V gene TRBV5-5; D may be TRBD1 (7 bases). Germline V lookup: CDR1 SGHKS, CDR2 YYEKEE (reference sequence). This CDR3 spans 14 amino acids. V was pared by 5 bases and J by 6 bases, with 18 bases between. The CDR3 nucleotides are TGTGCCAGCAGTGCGGGGACAGCCGTACCCGAGCAGTACTTC. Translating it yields CASSAGTAVPEQYF.

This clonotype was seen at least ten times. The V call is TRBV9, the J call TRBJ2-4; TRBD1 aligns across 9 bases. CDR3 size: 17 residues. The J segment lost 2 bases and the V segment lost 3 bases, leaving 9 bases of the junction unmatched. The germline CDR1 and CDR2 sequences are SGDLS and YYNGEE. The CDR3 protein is CASSERTGTGTKNIQYF. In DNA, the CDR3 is TGTGCCAGCAGCGAACGGACCGGGACAGGGACCAAAAACATTCAGTACTTC.

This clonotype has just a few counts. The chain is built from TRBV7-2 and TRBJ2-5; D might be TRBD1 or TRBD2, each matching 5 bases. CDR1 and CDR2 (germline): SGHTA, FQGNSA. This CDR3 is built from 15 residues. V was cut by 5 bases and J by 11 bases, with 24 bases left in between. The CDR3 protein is CASSRAGTRIGEQYF. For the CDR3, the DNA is TGTGCCAGCAGCCGAGCCGGGACGAGGATCGGGGAGCAGTACTTC.

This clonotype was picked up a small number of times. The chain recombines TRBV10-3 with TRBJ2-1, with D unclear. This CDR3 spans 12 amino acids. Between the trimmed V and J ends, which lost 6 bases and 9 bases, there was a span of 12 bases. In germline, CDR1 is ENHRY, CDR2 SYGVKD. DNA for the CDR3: TGTGCCATCAGCGAAGACCTTGGTGAGCAGTTCTTC. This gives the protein CAISEDLGEQFF.

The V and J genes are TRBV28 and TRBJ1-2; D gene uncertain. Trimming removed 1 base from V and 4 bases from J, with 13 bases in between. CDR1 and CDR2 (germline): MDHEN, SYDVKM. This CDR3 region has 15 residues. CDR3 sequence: CASSLSGEGVYGYTF. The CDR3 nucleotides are TGTGCCAGCAGTTTATCCGGGGAGGGTGTCTATGGCTACACCTTC.

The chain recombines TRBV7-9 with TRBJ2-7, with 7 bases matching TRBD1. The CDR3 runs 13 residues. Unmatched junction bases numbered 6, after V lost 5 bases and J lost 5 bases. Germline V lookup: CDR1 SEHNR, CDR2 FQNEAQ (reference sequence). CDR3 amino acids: CASSPTGTHEQYF. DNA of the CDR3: TGTGCCAGCAGCCCGACAGGGACCCACGAGCAGTACTTC.

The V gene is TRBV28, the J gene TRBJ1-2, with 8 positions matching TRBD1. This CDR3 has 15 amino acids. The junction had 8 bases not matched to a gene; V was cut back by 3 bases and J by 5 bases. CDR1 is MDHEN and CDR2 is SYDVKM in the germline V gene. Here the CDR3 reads CASSFMTGTGYGYTF. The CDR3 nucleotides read TGTGCCAGCAGTTTCATGACTGGGACAGGATATGGCTACACCTTC.

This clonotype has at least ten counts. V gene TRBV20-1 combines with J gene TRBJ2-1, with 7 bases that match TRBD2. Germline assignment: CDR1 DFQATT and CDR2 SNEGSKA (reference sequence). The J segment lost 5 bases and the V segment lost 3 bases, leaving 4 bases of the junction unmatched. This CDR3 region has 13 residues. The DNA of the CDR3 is TGCAGTGCTAGCGGGAGCGGGAACAATGAGCAGTTCTTC. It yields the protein CSASGSGNNEQFF.

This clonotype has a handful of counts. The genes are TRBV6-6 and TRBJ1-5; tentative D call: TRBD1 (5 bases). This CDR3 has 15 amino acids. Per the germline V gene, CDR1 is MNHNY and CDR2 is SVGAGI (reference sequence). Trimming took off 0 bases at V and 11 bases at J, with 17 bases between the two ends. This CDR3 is CASSYSRGEPVSQHF. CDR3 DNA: TGTGCCAGCAGTTACTCGAGAGGGGAGCCTGTGTCCCAGCATTTT.

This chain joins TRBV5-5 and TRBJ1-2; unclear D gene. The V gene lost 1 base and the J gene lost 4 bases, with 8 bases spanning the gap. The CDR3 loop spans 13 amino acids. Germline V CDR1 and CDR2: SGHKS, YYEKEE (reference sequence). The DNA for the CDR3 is TGTGCCAGCAGCTTGCATCCCGGCTATGGCTACACCTTC. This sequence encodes CASSLHPGYGYTF.